The 9 T cell receptor beta chains listed next were all sequenced from one sample in a study of blood T cell repertoires in COVID-19 (dated by TCRdb to about 2020). Libraries were constructed by the immunoSEQ multiplex PCR assay. The table comes from immuneACCESS by way of TCRdb, which keeps in-frame sequences with V and J called. Part of the clones is missing from these tables; in studies checked, under half for an unresolved V gene and the rest for unknown reasons. The sample contains roughly 63,000 clones, roughly four fifths of them found a single time. The ten largest clones represent under 30% of the sample. Sequencing input: peripheral blood. These receptors were collected from a woman of 80 years or more with acute or convalescent COVID-19.

The chain recombines TRBV6-5 with TRBJ2-3; the match to TRBD2 covers 10 bases. This CDR3 comprises 13 residues. Germline V gene data show CDR1 as MNHEY and CDR2 as SVGAGI. V lost 5 bases to trimming and J lost 6 bases; unmatched junction nucleotides: 2. The CDR3 spells CASSTSGIDTQYF. DNA of the CDR3: TGTGCCAGCAGTACTAGCGGGATCGATACGCAGTATTTT.

The chain is built from TRBV4-3 and TRBJ2-4, with D possibly matching TRBD2 (5 bases). There are 15 residues in the CDR3. V shed 4 bases and J shed 0 bases, with 10 bases lying between them. The germline V gene has CDR1 LGHNA and CDR2 YSLEER. The CDR3 DNA reads TGCGCCAGCAGCCGAGGGCTAATAGCCAAAAACATTCAGTACTTC. Translation: CASSRGLIAKNIQYF.

The chain links TRBV28 to TRBJ2-7; 10 nucleotides align to TRBD1. With V trimmed by 2 bases and J by 5 bases, 6 bases remained unmatched. CDR1 and CDR2 from the germline V gene are MDHEN and SYDVKM. The CDR3 is 15 residues long. In DNA, the CDR3 is TGTGCCAGCAGTTTACTCGGACAGGGGGTGAACGAGCAGTACTTC. Its translation: CASSLLGQGVNEQYF.

This chain links TRBV5-1 with TRBJ1-1, with no clear D. The germline gives CDR1 SGHRS, CDR2 YFSETQ. The CDR3 has 14 amino acids. Trimming removed 4 bases at V and 1 base at J, with 11 bases between. Here the CDR3 DNA reads TGCGCCAGCAGCATACAGACACAGAACACTGAAGCTTTCTTT. This codes for CASSIQTQNTEAFF.

Only a few counts were recorded for this clone. The rearrangement links TRBV7-3 to TRBJ2-3, with TRBD1 as a possible D gene (6 bases). Germline CDR1 and CDR2: SGHTA and FQGTGA. The CDR3 totals 13 residues. V was clipped by 4 bases and J by 6 bases, with 11 bases between them. DNA for the CDR3: TGTGCCAGCAGCTCCCAGGGGACCGATACGCAGTATTTT. Translated: CASSSQGTDTQYF.

The CDR3 loop reads CASSPGRVAGNTIYF. The CDR3 DNA reads TGTGCCAGCAGTCCGGGGAGGGTTGCAGGAAACACCATATATTTT. The chain recombines TRBV6-5 with TRBJ1-3; D remains ambiguous. The CDR3 runs 15 residues. V was shortened by 5 bases and J by 4 bases, with 15 bases between the two germline ends. Germline CDR1 reads MNHEY; CDR2 reads SVGAGI.

A word on this clone: The identical CDR3 is also encoded by other nucleotide sequences in the sample. The CDR3 DNA reads TGTGCCAGCAGTTCCCCCACTGGGGCGGGAGGGGGTGAGACCCAGTACTTC. Translation: CASSSPTGAGGGETQYF. This chain connects TRBV28 to TRBJ2-5; 9 nucleotides match TRBD2. The CDR3 totals 17 residues. Germline assignment: CDR1 MDHEN and CDR2 SYDVKM. V lost 4 bases to trimming and J lost 5 bases; unmatched junction nucleotides: 14. Full variable domain (remainder filled in from reference TRBV28 and TRBJ2-5): DVKVTQSSRYLVKRTGEKVFLECVQDMDHENMFWYRQDPGLGLRLIYFSYDVKMKEKGDIPEGYSVSREKKERFSLILESASTNQTSMYLCASSSPTGAGGGETQYFGPGTRLLVL.

The genes are TRBV19 and TRBJ2-7; 7 bases match TRBD1. V lost 3 bases and J lost 3; bases outside the gene matches: 5. The V gene's germline CDR1 is LNHDA and CDR2 SQIVND (reference sequence). The CDR3 consists of 14 residues. The CDR3 reads CASSMGNRGYEQYF. The CDR3 DNA reads as TGTGCCAGTAGTATGGGTAACAGGGGCTACGAGCAGTACTTC.

The chain joins TRBV6-5 to TRBJ1-2; D is possibly TRBD1 (6 bases). V shed 7 bases and J shed 4 bases, with 13 bases lying between them. CDR3 length: 13 residues. Germline loops: CDR1 MNHEY, CDR2 SVGAGI. The CDR3 loop reads CASTGQGTYGYTF. The CDR3 bases are TGTGCCAGCACCGGCCAGGGGACCTATGGCTACACCTTC.